This TCR beta chain was obtained from a study of metastatic and nonmetastatic thyroid tumors. The wider study: The comparison covered peripheral blood and tumor or nodule tissue in malignant and benign thyroid patients. Findings and limits, study-wide: According to reports, the diversity of TCR beta was significantly higher in malignant thyroid tumors than in benign nodules, and this held in both blood and tumor samples.

There were no patients who had received any treatment before thyroid surgery. With regard to this clone: Its antigen is not identified.

This CDR3 comprises 15 residues. V was trimmed by 6 bases and J by 8 bases, leaving 19 bases between them. Germline CDR1 and CDR2: SNHLY and FYNNEI. In the original processing: The study took CDR3 differences across clinicopathological groups and made a distant-metastasis classifier for papillary thyroid cancer from them. TCRdb re-clonotyped the PCR reads via MiXCR. TCRdb, not the authors, supplied the V and J calls. The data contain some 10,000 clones, 27% of them seen just once; the ten biggest clones take up 20% to 25%. Sample: adjacent normal tissue. The chain joins TRBV2 to TRBJ1-4; possibly TRBD1 for D (6 bases). This TCR was recovered from a male donor with papillary thyroid cancer or a benign thyroid nodule (not recorded which). Some clones in this sample may be carry-over from other donors' samples. The CDR3 loop is CASRRGDLTWEKLFF. The CDR3 DNA sequence: TGTGCCAGCAGGAGGGGGGACCTCACGTGGGAAAAACTGTTTTTT.